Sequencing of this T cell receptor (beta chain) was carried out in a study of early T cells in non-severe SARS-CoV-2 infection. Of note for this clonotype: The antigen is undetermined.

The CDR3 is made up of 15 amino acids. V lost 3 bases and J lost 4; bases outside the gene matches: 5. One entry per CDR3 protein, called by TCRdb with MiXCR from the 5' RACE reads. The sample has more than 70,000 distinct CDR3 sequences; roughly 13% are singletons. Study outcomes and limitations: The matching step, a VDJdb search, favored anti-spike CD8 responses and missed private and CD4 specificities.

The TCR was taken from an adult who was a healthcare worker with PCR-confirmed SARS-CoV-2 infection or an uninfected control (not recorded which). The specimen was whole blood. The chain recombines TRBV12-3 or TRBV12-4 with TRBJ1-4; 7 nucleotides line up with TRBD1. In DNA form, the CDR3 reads TGTGCCAGCAGTTTTGGGGCAGGGGGTAATGAAAAACTGTTTTTT. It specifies CASSFGAGGNEKLFF.